The clone carrying this T cell receptor (beta chain) was seen a handful of times. This sample was included in a study of blood T cell repertoires in COVID-19. The CDR3 totals 13 residues. Trimming at V came to 6 bases and at J to 8 bases, leaving 9 bases not matched to a gene. Only in-frame clones appear in the TCRdb table, and some are missing; sequencing was by immunoSEQ multiplex PCR. Among approximately 150,000 clones listed, more than 75% were seen once. The chain has TRBV12-3 or TRBV12-4 and TRBJ1-2, with TRBD1 identical over 7 bases. The TCR originated in a human donor in a cohort sampled during active COVID-19. Sequencing input: peripheral blood. The CDR3 reads CASSLDRVEGYTF. DNA of the CDR3: TGTGCCAGCAGCCTCGACAGGGTGGAGGGCTACACCTTC.